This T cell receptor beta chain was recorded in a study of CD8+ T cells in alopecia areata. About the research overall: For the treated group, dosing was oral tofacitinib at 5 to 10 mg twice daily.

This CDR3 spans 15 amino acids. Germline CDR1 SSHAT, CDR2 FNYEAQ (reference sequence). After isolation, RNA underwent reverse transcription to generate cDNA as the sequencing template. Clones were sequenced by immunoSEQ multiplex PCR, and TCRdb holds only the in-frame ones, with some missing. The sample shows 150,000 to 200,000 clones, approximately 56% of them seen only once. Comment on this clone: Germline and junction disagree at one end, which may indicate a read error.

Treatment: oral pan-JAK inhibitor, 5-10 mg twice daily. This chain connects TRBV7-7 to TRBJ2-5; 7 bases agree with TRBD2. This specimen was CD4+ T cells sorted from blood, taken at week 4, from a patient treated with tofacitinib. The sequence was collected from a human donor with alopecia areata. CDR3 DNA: TGTGCTAGCAGCTTATCTCGCGGGGGCCAAGAGACCCAGTACTTC. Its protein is CASSLSRGGQETQYF.